Each of the 21 T cell receptor beta chains below was sequenced from the same sample in a study of read filtering for tumor transcriptome and immune sequencing. The library was built from around 380 ng RNA with molecular barcoded adaptors for alpha/delta and beta/gamma chains. TCRdb re-analysed the reads in MiXCR, keeping a single row per CDR3 protein. Here the sample spans approximately 25,000 distinct CDR3 sequences, approximately 14% being singletons. The sequenced sample was a population of CD138-negative cells sorted from bone marrow. All receptors come from a donor aged 40 or over with multiple myeloma.

For this clonotype: A clone one base away is much larger, so this may be a read error. The chain carries TRBV5-5 and TRBJ2-1, with D possibly TRBD2 on 6 matching bases. CDR3 length: 15 residues. Deletions cut 4 bases from V and 0 bases from J, with 11 bases between. Looked up from germline, CDR1 is SGHKS and CDR2 is YYEKEE (reference sequence). The CDR3 reads CASSNTGSSYNEQFF. The CDR3 DNA follows: TGTGCCAGCAGCAATACCGGGAGCTCCTACAATGAGCAGTTCTTC.

A word on this clonotype: The likely explanation is a read error, given a far larger clone one base away. The chain couples TRBV6-1 to TRBJ1-5; D possibly corresponds to TRBD1 (5 bases). The CDR3 is 12 amino acids. Germline lookup yields CDR1 MNHNS and CDR2 SASEGT. For the CDR3, the DNA is TGTGCCAGCAGTCCGGGGGGTCAGACCCAGCATTTT. Protein product: CASSPGGQTQHF.

This clonotype came up many times. V is TRBV29-1 and J is TRBJ2-1, with 11 positions matching TRBD1. CDR1 and CDR2 (germline): SQVTM, ANQGSEA. V lost 6 bases to trimming and J lost 4 bases; unmatched junction nucleotides: 5. The CDR3 extends over 14 amino acids. CDR3 sequence reads: CSVGGTGGYNEQFF. The CDR3, as DNA: TGCAGCGTGGGGGGGACAGGGGGGTACAATGAGCAGTTCTTC.

This clonotype was observed many times. The V and J genes are TRBV10-3 and TRBJ2-3; 8 nucleotides match TRBD1. Trimming removed 10 bases from V and 1 base from J; junction bases left unmatched: 7. Germline V gene data show CDR1 as ENHRY and CDR2 as SYGVKD. The CDR3 totals 14 residues. The CDR3, as DNA: TGTGCCACCCGCCAGACAGGGGGCACAGATACGCAGTATTTT. This sequence encodes CATRQTGGTDTQYF.

This clonotype was seen a few times. The gene calls are TRBV7-9 and TRBJ2-3; D is unresolved. CDR3 length equals 12 residues. Trimming pared 6 bases from V and 6 bases from J, leaving 10 bases between. Germline loops: CDR1 SEHNR, CDR2 FQNEAQ (reference sequence). The CDR3 DNA follows: TGTGCCAGCAGGTGGCTAGGGGATACGCAGTATTTT. This gives the protein CASRWLGDTQYF. Drawing the rest from reference TRBV7-9 and TRBJ2-3, the complete variable domain is DTGVSQNPRHKITKRGQNVTFRCDPISEHNRLYWYRQTLGQGPEFLTYFQNEAQLEKSRLLSDRFSAERPKGSFSTLEIQRTEQGDSAMYLCASRWLGDTQYFGPGTRLTVL.

This clonotype was seen many times. The chain uses TRBV15 and TRBJ2-5; D is unclear. Trimming pared 9 bases from V and 4 bases from J, leaving 6 bases between. Per the germline V gene, CDR1 is LNHNV and CDR2 is YYDKDF (reference sequence). This CDR3 comprises 10 residues. This CDR3 is CATGLETQYF. The CDR3 DNA follows: TGTGCCACGGGGTTAGAGACCCAGTACTTC.

This clonotype was seen at least ten times. This chain joins TRBV28 and TRBJ2-3, with D perhaps TRBD2 (6 bases). CDR3 length: 14 amino acids. Per the germline V gene, CDR1 is MDHEN and CDR2 is SYDVKM. V dropped 5 bases and J dropped 2 bases, with 11 bases sitting between them. CDR3 coding DNA: TGTGCCAGCAGTCGCGGGGACTCCACAGATACGCAGTATTTT. It is translated as CASSRGDSTDTQYF.

This clonotype appeared a few times. CDR3 bases: TGTGCCAGCAGCCGGGACAGGGAAGAGCAGTTCTTC. The encoded protein is CASSRDREEQFF. This chain uses TRBV11-2 with TRBJ2-1; 9 positions agree with TRBD1. V lost 5 bases and J lost 10; bases outside the gene matches: 3. CDR1 and CDR2 (germline): SGHAT, FQNNGV. The CDR3 loop spans 12 amino acids.

To note about this clonotype: A read error is likely here: a far larger clone is one base away. The CDR3 ends on some other residue instead of the conserved phenylalanine or tryptophan, so this is likely a read error. The chain couples TRBV10-3 to TRBJ1-4; a weak D match, TRBD1 (6 bases). The CDR3 spans 13 residues. Germline CDR1 ENHRY, CDR2 SYGVKD. CDR3 sequence reads: CASSETGSEKLFS. The CDR3 DNA reads as TGTGCCAGCAGTGAAACAGGGAGTGAAAAACTGTTTTCT.

In its sample, this clonotype was seen a few times. The chain is built from TRBV19 and TRBJ2-1; no definite D call. Germline V gene lookup returns CDR1 LNHDA and CDR2 SQIVND (reference sequence). The V and J ends lost 6 bases and 5 bases respectively, with 5 bases between them. The CDR3 extends over 11 amino acids. The CDR3: CASRLDNEQFF. The CDR3 DNA is TGTGCCAGTAGGTTGGACAATGAGCAGTTCTTC.

This clonotype was seen at least ten times. This chain links TRBV20-1 with TRBJ2-7; D is possibly TRBD2 (6 bases). The CDR3 sequence is 14 residues long. V was trimmed by 0 bases and J by 2 bases, leaving 11 bases between them. Germline CDR1 DFQATT, CDR2 SNEGSKA (reference sequence). CDR3 coding DNA: TGCAGTGCTAGAGATGGGGGGAGTCCCTACGAGCAGTACTTC. This translates into CSARDGGSPYEQYF.

This clonotype occurred many times. V usage is TRBV28 and J usage is TRBJ1-3, with D uncertain. The CDR3 covers 12 residues. Trimming left V 6 bases short and J 6 bases short, with 9 bases between. Germline V gives CDR1 MDHEN, CDR2 SYDVKM. CDR3 DNA: TGTGCCAGCAGCCCTGTAGAAAACACCATATATTTT. Amino acid sequence: CASSPVENTIYF.

In this sample, this clonotype turned up many times. The rearrangement joins TRBV6-1 to TRBJ1-2; 8 bases fit TRBD1. The CDR3 spans 14 residues. Per the germline V gene, CDR1 is MNHNS and CDR2 is SASEGT. J was trimmed by 3 bases and V by 5 bases; bases with no gene match: 5. CDR3 nucleotides: TGTGCCAGCAGTAGCAGGGGGCAATACTATGGCTACACCTTC. This codes for CASSSRGQYYGYTF.

This clonotype was seen at least ten times. The rearrangement links TRBV29-1 to TRBJ1-4, with a tentative D call TRBD1 (5 bases). Germline-derived CDR1 and CDR2 are SQVTM and ANQGSEA. V was cut by 4 bases and J by 0 bases, with 15 bases left in between. This CDR3 spans 16 amino acids. The CDR3 loop reads CSVARDAKSTNEKLFF. DNA of the CDR3: TGCAGCGTTGCGAGGGACGCAAAATCAACTAATGAAAAACTGTTTTTT.

The sample holds many counts of this clonotype. DNA for the CDR3: TGCGCCAGCATGACAGGGGGGGGGTACAATGAGCAGTTCTTC. This sequence encodes CASMTGGGYNEQFF. The V and J genes are TRBV10-2 and TRBJ2-1; 9 bases are shared with TRBD1. After removal of 7 bases from V and 4 bases from J, the junction contained 5 bases not matched to a gene. Germline V gene lookup returns CDR1 WSHSY and CDR2 SAAADI. The CDR3 is 14 amino acids.

This clonotype turned up a few times. V gene TRBV11-2 combines with J gene TRBJ2-1, with a weak D call TRBD1 (5 bases). Germline V gene lookup returns CDR1 SGHAT and CDR2 FQNNGV. V shed 4 bases and J shed 8 bases, with 12 bases lying between them. The CDR3 contains 13 residues. The CDR3 sequence: CASSSPTVHEQFF. Here the CDR3 DNA reads TGTGCCAGCAGCTCACCGACAGTCCATGAGCAGTTCTTC. The whole variable domain, remainder taken from reference TRBV11-2 and TRBJ2-1, is EAGVAQSPRYKIIEKRQSVAFWCNPISGHATLYWYQQILGQGPKLLIQFQNNGVVDDSQLPKDRFSAERLKGVDSTLKIQPAKLEDSAVYLCASSSPTVHEQFFGPGTRLTVL.

This clonotype was found many times. This sequence joins TRBV15 and TRBJ1-6, with D hard to call. The CDR3 runs 12 residues. Germline V gives CDR1 LNHNV, CDR2 YYDKDF (reference sequence). Trimming shortened V by 0 bases and J by 11 bases, and 5 bases separated the two germline ends. CDR3: CATSREDPPLHF. CDR3 nucleotide sequence: TGTGCCACCAGCAGAGAGGACCCACCCCTCCACTTT.

This clonotype was observed many times. This sequence joins TRBV23-1 and TRBJ1-2, with TRBD1 matching 7 bases. TRBV23-1 falls under the ORF class, with uncertain function. This CDR3 spans 13 amino acids. With 2 bases clipped from V and 4 bases from J, the junction kept 1 base outside the gene matches. The CDR3 nucleotides read TGCGCCAGCAGTCAACGGGACAGCTATGGCTACACCTTC. This sequence encodes CASSQRDSYGYTF.

This clonotype was recorded many times. In DNA, the CDR3 is TGTGCCAGCAGCTTAGGGGGTGGATACGAGCAGTACTTC. Encoded protein: CASSLGGGYEQYF. The V call is TRBV11-2, the J call TRBJ2-7; D unresolved. Germline lookup yields CDR1 SGHAT and CDR2 FQNNGV. The length of the CDR3 is 13 residues. V was pared by 1 base and J by 4 bases, with 8 bases between.

On this clonotype itself: A read error may be the cause here, since a much bigger clone is one base away. The chain has TRBV6-1 and TRBJ1-2; D remains unclear. V dropped 6 bases and J dropped 5 bases, with 16 bases sitting between them. Germline values: CDR1 MNHNS, CDR2 SASEGT. The CDR3 runs 14 residues. CDR3 coding DNA: TGTGCCAGCAGCCAGGAGTTAGAGGGATATGGCTACACCTTC. Encoded protein: CASSQELEGYGYTF.

This clonotype occurred many times. The chain's CDR3 is CASSPSVTKAKNIQYF. The CDR3 coding sequence is TGTGCCAGCTCACCATCCGTTACAAAAGCCAAAAACATTCAGTACTTC. The genes are TRBV18 and TRBJ2-4, with D unclear. The CDR3 runs 16 residues. V lost 2 bases and J 0 bases, leaving 11 bases between the germline ends. CDR1 KGHSH and CDR2 LQKENI come from the germline V gene.